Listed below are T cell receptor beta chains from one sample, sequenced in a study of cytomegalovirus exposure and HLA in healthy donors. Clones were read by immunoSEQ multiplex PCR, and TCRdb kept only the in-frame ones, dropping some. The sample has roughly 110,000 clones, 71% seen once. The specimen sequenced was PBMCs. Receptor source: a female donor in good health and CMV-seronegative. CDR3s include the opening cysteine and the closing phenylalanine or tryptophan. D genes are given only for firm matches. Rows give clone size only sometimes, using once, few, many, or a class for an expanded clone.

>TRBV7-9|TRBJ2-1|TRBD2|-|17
CASSPRISGRAEGEQFF
TGTGCCAGCAGCCCTCGGATTAGCGGGAGGGCCGAAGGTGAGCAGTTCTTC
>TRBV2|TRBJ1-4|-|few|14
CATARLATNEKLFF
TGTGCCACAGCCAGACTCGCAACTAATGAAAAACTGTTTTTT
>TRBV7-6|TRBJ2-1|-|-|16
CASTPEESIKSSEQFF
TGTGCCAGCACCCCCGAAGAATCGATAAAGTCGAGCGAGCAGTTCTTC
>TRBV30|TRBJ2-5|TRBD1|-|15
CAWSVRGGLQETQYF
TGTGCCTGGAGTGTAAGAGGGGGCCTCCAAGAGACCCAGTACTTC
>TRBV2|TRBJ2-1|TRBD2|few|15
CASSEFKREYNEQFF
TGTGCCAGCAGTGAATTCAAGCGGGAGTACAATGAGCAGTTCTTC
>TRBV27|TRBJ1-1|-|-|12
CASSLVAGEAFF
TGTGCCAGCAGTTTAGTAGCAGGGGAAGCTTTCTTT
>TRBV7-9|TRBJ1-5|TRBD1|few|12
CSSSRGSEPQHF
TGTTCCAGCAGCAGGGGGTCGGAGCCCCAGCATTTT
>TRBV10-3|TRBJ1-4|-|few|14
CAIILSRVREKLFF
TGTGCCATCATCCTGAGCAGGGTACGAGAAAAACTGTTTTTT
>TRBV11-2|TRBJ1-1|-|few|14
CASSLETGDTEAFF
TGTGCCAGCAGCTTAGAGACCGGGGACACTGAAGCTTTCTTT
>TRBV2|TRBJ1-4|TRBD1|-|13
CASNRDRDEKLFF
TGTGCCAGCAACCGGGACAGGGATGAAAAACTGTTTTTT